The 13 T cell receptor beta chains below come from one sample, sequenced in a study of cytomegalovirus exposure and HLA in healthy donors. The PCR had 60 Vbeta and 13 Jbeta primers. Profiling relied on immunoSEQ multiplex PCR, and the TCRdb table lists in-frame clones only, not all of them. The repertoire holds 200,000 to 250,000 clones, with over 75% as singletons. The sequenced sample was PBMCs. The origin of the receptors is a boy aged 10-17 years in good health and CMV-seronegative.

The V call is TRBV18, the J call TRBJ1-1; the D gene is possibly TRBD1 (6 bases). The CDR3 has 14 residues. The germline V gene encodes CDR1 KGHSH and CDR2 LQKENI. Trimming stripped 4 bases from V and 6 bases from J, with 15 bases between. This chain's CDR3 is CASSLPGVGAEAFF. The DNA of the CDR3 is TGTGCCAGCTCACTCCCAGGGGTTGGGGCTGAAGCTTTCTTT.

This chain connects TRBV27 to TRBJ2-7; 9 bases line up with TRBD1. V was pared by 6 bases and J by 0 bases, with 6 bases of the junction left unmatched. Germline V gives CDR1 MNHEY, CDR2 SMNVEV (reference sequence). The CDR3 contains 15 residues. The CDR3 loop is CASRITGQGSYEQYF. DNA for the CDR3: TGTGCCAGCAGAATAACGGGACAGGGCTCCTACGAGCAGTACTTC.

The chain is built from TRBV12-5 and TRBJ1-6, with D maybe TRBD1 (6 bases). Germline CDR1 is LGHNT and CDR2 is FRNRAP. The CDR3 spans 15 residues. V lost 3 bases to trimming and J lost 6 bases, with 12 bases between them. The CDR3 spells CASGFGQGINSPLHF. The CDR3 nucleotides read TGTGCTAGTGGTTTCGGGCAGGGGATTAATTCACCCCTCCACTTT.

This clone is a singleton in its sample. V gene TRBV2 combines with J gene TRBJ1-1; D might be TRBD1 (6 bases). The V end was cut by 4 bases, the J end by 0 bases, with 9 bases between. The CDR3 is 14 amino acids. CDR1 SNHLY and CDR2 FYNNEI come from the germline V gene. CDR3 in amino acids: CASSVDSMNTEAFF. The CDR3 DNA follows: TGTGCCAGCAGTGTGGACAGTATGAACACTGAAGCTTTCTTT.

The chain combines TRBV9 with TRBJ2-6; D is perhaps TRBD1 (5 bases). Germline CDR1 is SGDLS and CDR2 is YYNGEE. This CDR3 comprises 15 residues. V was trimmed by 3 bases and J by 1 base, leaving 8 bases between them. The CDR3 DNA reads TGTGCCAGCAGCGCCCGACAGTCTGGGGCCAACGTCCTGACTTTC. Translation: CASSARQSGANVLTF. The whole variable domain, remainder taken from reference TRBV9 and TRBJ2-6, is DSGVTQTPKHLITATGQRVTLRCSPRSGDLSVYWYQQSLDQGLQFLIQYYNGEERAKGNILERFSAQQFPDLHSELNLSSLELGDSALYFCASSARQSGANVLTFGAGSRLTVL.

The V call is TRBV4-2, the J call TRBJ1-5; D is unresolved. CDR3 length equals 20 residues. Per the germline V gene, CDR1 is LGHNA and CDR2 is YNFKEQ. Trimming took off 4 bases at V and 3 bases at J, with 28 bases between the two ends. CDR3 residues: CASSPRGGPSMGRFNQPQHF. Written as DNA, the CDR3 is TGTGCCAGCAGCCCCCGGGGTGGACCCTCCATGGGGAGATTCAATCAGCCCCAGCATTTT.

This clone appeared once. V and J are TRBV27 and TRBJ2-1; TRBD2 matches at 8 bases. CDR1 is MNHEY, CDR2 SMNVEV, per germline (reference sequence). CDR3 length: 14 residues. Trimming removed 5 bases from V and 9 bases from J; junction bases left unmatched: 9. The CDR3, as DNA: TGTGCCAGCAGTCTAACGGGACTAGTGAGTGAGCAGTTCTTC. It specifies CASSLTGLVSEQFF.

The J gene is TRBJ1-2, the V gene TRBV19; tentative D call: TRBD1 (5 bases). Trimming took 7 bases from V and 2 from J, leaving 17 bases between them. CDR3 length: 15 amino acids. Germline CDR1 and CDR2: LNHDA and SQIVND (reference sequence). In DNA, the CDR3 is TGTGCCAGTACCATGCCTGGAGGGGCAAACTATGGCTACACCTTC. Translated: CASTMPGGANYGYTF.

V gene TRBV15 combines with J gene TRBJ2-3, with 10 nucleotides matching TRBD2. The CDR3 is 15 amino acids. Per germline, CDR1 LNHNV and CDR2 YYDKDF (reference sequence). V lost 1 base, J lost 4 bases, and 2 bases stayed unmatched. The CDR3 region is CATSRVGLAADTQYF. The CDR3, as DNA: TGTGCCACCAGCAGAGTTGGACTAGCGGCAGATACGCAGTATTTT. The variable domain in full, with the rest retrieved from reference TRBV15 and TRBJ2-3, is DAMVIQNPRYQVTQFGKPVTLSCSQTLNHNVMYWYQQKSSQAPKLLFHYYDKDFNNEADTPDNFQSRRPNTSFCFLDIRSPGLGDTAMYLCATSRVGLAADTQYFGPGTRLTVL.

The V call is TRBV29-1, the J call TRBJ2-1, with 9 bases aligning to TRBD2. The CDR3 is 15 residues long. With 2 bases clipped from V and 9 bases from J, the junction kept 11 bases outside the gene matches. Germline loops: CDR1 SQVTM, CDR2 ANQGSEA. The CDR3 protein is CSVERVAGGSAEQFF. In DNA form, the CDR3 reads TGCAGCGTTGAACGGGTCGCGGGAGGGTCGGCTGAGCAGTTCTTC.

The genes are TRBV5-1 and TRBJ2-5, with 8 bases identical to TRBD1. The germline V gene has CDR1 SGHRS and CDR2 YFSETQ. J gave up 5 bases and V 0 bases, and 12 bases lay outside the gene matches. The CDR3 runs 17 residues. CDR3 sequence: CASSLEGSPWTGETQYF. CDR3 DNA sequence: TGCGCCAGCAGCTTGGAAGGTTCGCCCTGGACAGGGGAGACCCAGTACTTC.

The genes are TRBV10-1 and TRBJ1-1, with 9 bases matching TRBD1. After removal of 4 bases from V and 0 bases from J, the junction contained 3 bases not matched to a gene. The germline V gene has CDR1 WNHNN and CDR2 SYGVQD (reference sequence). This CDR3 comprises 15 residues. CDR3 sequence reads: CASSGGTGMNTEAFF. The DNA of the CDR3 is TGCGCCAGCAGTGGGGGGACAGGGATGAACACTGAAGCTTTCTTT.

This rearrangement joins TRBV2 to TRBJ2-7; TRBD1 agrees at 9 bases. With 6 bases clipped from V and 0 bases from J, the junction kept 6 bases outside the gene matches. CDR1 is SNHLY, CDR2 FYNNEI, per germline. CDR3 size: 15 residues. The CDR3 sequence is CASRHRGLLSYEQYF. CDR3 coding DNA: TGTGCCAGCAGACACAGGGGGCTTCTCTCCTACGAGCAGTACTTC.